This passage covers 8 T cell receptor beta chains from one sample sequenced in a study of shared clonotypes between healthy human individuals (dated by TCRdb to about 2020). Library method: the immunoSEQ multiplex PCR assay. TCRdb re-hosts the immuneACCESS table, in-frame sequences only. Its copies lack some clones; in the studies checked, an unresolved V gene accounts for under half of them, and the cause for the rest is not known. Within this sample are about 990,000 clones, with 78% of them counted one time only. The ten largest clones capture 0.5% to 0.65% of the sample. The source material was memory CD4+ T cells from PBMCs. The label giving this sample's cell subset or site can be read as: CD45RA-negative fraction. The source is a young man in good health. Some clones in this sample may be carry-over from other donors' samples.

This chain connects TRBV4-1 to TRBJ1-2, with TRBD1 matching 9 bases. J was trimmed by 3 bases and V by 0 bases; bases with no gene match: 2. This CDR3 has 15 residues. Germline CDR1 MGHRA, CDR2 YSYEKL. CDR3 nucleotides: TGCGCCAGCAGCCAAGATGACAGGGGGTACTATGGCTACACCTTC. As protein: CASSQDDRGYYGYTF.

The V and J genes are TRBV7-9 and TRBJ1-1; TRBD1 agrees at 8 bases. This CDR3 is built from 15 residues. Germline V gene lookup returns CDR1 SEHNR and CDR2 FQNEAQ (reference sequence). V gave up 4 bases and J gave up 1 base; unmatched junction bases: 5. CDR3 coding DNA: TGTGCCAGCAGCTCAGACAGGGGAGGGAACACTGAAGCTTTCTTT. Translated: CASSSDRGGNTEAFF.

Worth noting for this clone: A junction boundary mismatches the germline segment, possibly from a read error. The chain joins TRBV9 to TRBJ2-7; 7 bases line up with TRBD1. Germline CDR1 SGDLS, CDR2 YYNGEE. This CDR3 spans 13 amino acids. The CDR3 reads CASSVGLGGRVVF. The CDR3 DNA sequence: TGTGCCAGCAGCGTAGGTTTAGGGGGCAGGGTAGTTTTC.

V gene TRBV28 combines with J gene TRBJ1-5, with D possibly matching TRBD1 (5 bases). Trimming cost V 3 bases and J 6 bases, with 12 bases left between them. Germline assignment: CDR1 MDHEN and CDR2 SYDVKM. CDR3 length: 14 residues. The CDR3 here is CASSFLGVAQPQHF. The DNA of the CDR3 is TGTGCCAGCAGTTTCTTAGGGGTGGCTCAGCCCCAGCATTTT.

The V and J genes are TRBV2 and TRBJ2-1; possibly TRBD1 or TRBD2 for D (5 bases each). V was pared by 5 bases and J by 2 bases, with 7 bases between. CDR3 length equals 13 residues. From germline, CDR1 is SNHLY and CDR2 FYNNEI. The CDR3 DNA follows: TGTGCCAGCAGTCCGGGACCCTACAATGAGCAGTTCTTC. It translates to CASSPGPYNEQFF.

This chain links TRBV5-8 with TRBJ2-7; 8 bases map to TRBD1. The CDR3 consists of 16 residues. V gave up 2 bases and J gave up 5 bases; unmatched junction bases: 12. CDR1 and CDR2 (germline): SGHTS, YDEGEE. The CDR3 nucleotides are TGTGCCAGCAGCTTCAGACTTGGACAGGGAATAAACGAGCAGTACTTC. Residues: CASSFRLGQGINEQYF.

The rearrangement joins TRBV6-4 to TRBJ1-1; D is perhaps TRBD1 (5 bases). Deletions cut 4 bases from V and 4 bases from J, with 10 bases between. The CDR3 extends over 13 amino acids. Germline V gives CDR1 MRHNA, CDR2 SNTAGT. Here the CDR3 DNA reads TGTGCCAGCAGTGTTAACCAGGGCACTGAAGCTTTCTTT. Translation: CASSVNQGTEAFF.

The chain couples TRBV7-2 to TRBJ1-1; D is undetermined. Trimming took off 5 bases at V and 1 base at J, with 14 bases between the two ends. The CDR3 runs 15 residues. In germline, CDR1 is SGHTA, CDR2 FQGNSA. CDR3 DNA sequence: TGTGCCAGCAGCCTCGTCGGGGTCCAGAACACTGAAGCTTTCTTT. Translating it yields CASSLVGVQNTEAFF.